This TCR beta chain was retrieved from a study of vaccination effects on CD4 cells after COVID-19 (dated by TCRdb to between 2022 and 2023). The study in broad terms: Across the study, the median time from the second dose to post-vaccine sampling was 72 days (range 14 to 241). SARS-CoV-2 spike-specific CD4+ TCR repertoires were compared before and after mRNA vaccination in COVID-19 convalescent patients and in infection-naive vaccine recipients. The full study included around ten COVID-19 convalescent patients and several SARS-CoV-2-naive healthy vaccine recipients. Cultures from other donors in the study were sequenced with the Oncomine TCR Beta short-read assay on an Illumina iSeq 100. The research as a whole found: Clones induced by infection and clones induced by vaccination both contracted markedly at late timepoints after vaccination, which fits with T cell responses waning over time. Among healthy vaccine recipients, nearly all vaccine-induced clones were SARS-CoV-2 mono-reactive, and only 1 of 255 was cross-reactive with common cold coronaviruses. The study was limited by a small number of convalescent patients and lacked early post-infection timepoints.

To identify antigen-specific CD4+ T cell clonotypes by their expansion, the ViraFEST assay first stimulated PBMC with viral peptide pools and then applied TCR sequencing. After around eleven days of culture, CD4+ T cells were isolated with the EasySep CD4+ T cell isolation kit. Each participant received two doses of an mRNA SARS-CoV-2 vaccine, either BNT162b2 or mRNA-1273. Healthy vaccine recipients had no prior SARS-CoV-2 infection, confirmed by negative nucleocapsid antibodies before and after vaccination. Each well held two million PBMC cultured in IMDM containing about 5.4% human AB serum, approximately 10 IU/ml IL-2 and gentamicin, along with approximately 10 ug/ml peptides. On days 3 and 7, half of the culture medium was replaced with fresh IL-2-containing medium. Unless noted otherwise, every peptide stimulation condition was grown in triplicate wells. PBMC were separated from whole blood using Ficoll-Paque Plus gradient centrifugation and were then either cryopreserved at -140C or used fresh. The overlapping peptide pools covered the spike proteins of SARS-CoV-2 as well as those of the common cold coronaviruses HCoV-NL63, HCoV-OC43 and HCoV-229E. Genomic DNA was extracted from cultured CD4+ T cells with the QIAamp micro DNA kit.

On this clone itself: Its target antigen remains unknown. Base qualities are missing; no much larger clone stands one base away.

Measured from the cysteine to the phenylalanine, the CDR3 is 15 residues long. Only the CDR3 region is kept as DNA, spanning 45 bases read in frame from base 1. Sequences MNHEY (CDR1) and SVGAGI (CDR2) are obtained from the germline V gene. V loses 6 bases, J loses 5 bases, and the germline ends lie 18 bases apart. Preparation of the library involved the immunoSEQ multiplex PCR assay. DNA from the cultured, isolated CD4+ T cells was subjected to TCR beta CDR3 sequencing. The original pipeline was this. The analysis removed non-productive TCR sequences, trimmed reads to the CDR3 region, and retained only CDR3s that were 7 or more amino acids long. The MANAFEST web app was used to pick out antigen-specific clonotypes by comparing their expansion in peptide wells with that in reference cultures. Positive clones required FDR<0.05 expansion versus reference and all other wells, odds ratio above 5, and frequency above 0.1% in two replicate wells. Cross-reactive clonotypes were defined as significantly expanded in SARS-CoV-2 spike wells and in at least one common cold coronavirus spike condition. Levenshtein distance calculated with the stringdist R package was used to assess CDR3 similarity, and unrooted trees were constructed with ape in R 3.6.1. Here the immuneACCESS table is served through TCRdb, limited to in-frame sequences with V and J called. Missing clones are a known gap in these copies; in checked studies unresolved V genes cover under half, and the rest lacks a known reason. V, J and clone size are taken as reported in that table, and D and trimming were inferred from the DNA itself. This sample gives tens of thousands of clones in total; roughly 80% of them show up just once. Together, the top ten hold more than 0.85% of the sample.

The sample here was CD4+ T cells from PBMCs cultured with HCoV-OC43 spike peptides, taken after COVID-19 vaccination. In the paper's terms, the cell subset or site label means: HCoV-OC43 spike overlapping peptide pool stimulation. The receptor was isolated from a human donor who received a COVID-19 vaccine. The chain uses TRBV6-5 and TRBJ2-3; TRBD2 is a possible D gene, resting on 6 matching bases. The CDR3 amino acid sequence is: CASRKGRNLGDTQYF. At the DNA level, the sequence is TGTGCCAGCAGGAAAGGGAGGAACCTTGGAGATACGCAGTATTTT.